The rows below give T cell receptor beta chains drawn from one sample of a study of blood T cell repertoires in COVID-19. Sequenced by immunoSEQ multiplex PCR; TCRdb stores in-frame clones only, minus some. The sample has 100,000 to 150,000 clones, roughly 69% seen once. The specimen sequenced was peripheral blood. These receptor sequences come from a woman in her sixties or seventies with acute or convalescent COVID-19. The CDR3 runs from the conserved cysteine through the conserved F or W. The D gene is left open where the match is weak. Expanded clones get a size class; other rows say once, few or many, or leave the size out.

d_call: -
j_call: TRBJ2-7
clone_size: few
v_call: TRBV30
cdr3_nt: TGTGCCTGCACCACTCTTTACGAGCAGTACTTC
cdr3_aa: CACTTLYEQYF

d_call: -
j_call: TRBJ2-2
clone_size: -
v_call: TRBV7-7
cdr3_nt: TGTGCCAGCAGCCGACGGGAGGGGGCCACGAACACCGGGGAGCTGTTTTTT
cdr3_aa: CASSRREGATNTGELFF

d_call: -
j_call: TRBJ1-5
clone_size: -
v_call: TRBV30
cdr3_nt: TGTGCCTGGAGCTACAGTGGCCAGCCCCAGCATTTT
cdr3_aa: CAWSYSGQPQHF

d_call: TRBD2
j_call: TRBJ2-7
clone_size: few
v_call: TRBV5-6
cdr3_nt: TGTGCCAGCAGCCCCGGGACTAGAATCTACGAGCAGTACTTC
cdr3_aa: CASSPGTRIYEQYF

d_call: -
j_call: TRBJ1-1
clone_size: -
v_call: TRBV6-6
cdr3_nt: TGTGCCAGCAGTTACGGTAGGGGGGGGCCGCCCACTGAAGCTTTCTTT
cdr3_aa: CASSYGRGGPPTEAFF

d_call: TRBD2
j_call: TRBJ2-7
clone_size: -
v_call: TRBV18
cdr3_nt: TGTGCCAGCTCACCACCGATCCAGCGGGGGTACGAGCAGTACTTC
cdr3_aa: CASSPPIQRGYEQYF

d_call: -
j_call: TRBJ2-7
clone_size: -
v_call: TRBV5-1
cdr3_nt: TGCGCCAGCAGCTTTAACGGGGAAGAGCAGTACTTC
cdr3_aa: CASSFNGEEQYF

d_call: -
j_call: TRBJ1-2
clone_size: -
v_call: TRBV2
cdr3_nt: TGTGCCAGCAGTGAGGACAAGGCTGTTAACTATGGCTATACCTTC
cdr3_aa: CASSEDKAVNYGYTF

d_call: TRBD1
j_call: TRBJ2-7
clone_size: -
v_call: TRBV5-8
cdr3_nt: TGTGCCAGCAGCTTGGGCCGACAGGGGCCCCCCTACGAGCAGTACTTC
cdr3_aa: CASSLGRQGPPYEQYF

d_call: TRBD2
j_call: TRBJ2-5
clone_size: -
v_call: TRBV2
cdr3_nt: TGTGCCAGCAGTGTAAGAGCCGGGGGGAGAGAGACCCAGTACTTC
cdr3_aa: CASSVRAGGRETQYF

d_call: TRBD2
j_call: TRBJ2-5
clone_size: -
v_call: TRBV5-6
cdr3_nt: TGTGCCAGCAGCTTGGCTAGCGGGGCACAAGAGACCCAGTACTTC
cdr3_aa: CASSLASGAQETQYF

d_call: -
j_call: TRBJ2-7
clone_size: -
v_call: TRBV3-1/TRBV3-2
cdr3_nt: TGTGCCAGCAGCCGGATGGTCGGGGGATACTCCCAAGCATACGAGCAGTACTTC
cdr3_aa: CASSRMVGGYSQAYEQYF

d_call: -
j_call: TRBJ1-5
clone_size: -
v_call: TRBV18
cdr3_nt: TGTGCCAGCTCATCAGGGTCCGTCCTTGGTGCTCAGCCCCAGCATTTT
cdr3_aa: CASSSGSVLGAQPQHF

d_call: -
j_call: TRBJ2-5
clone_size: -
v_call: TRBV5-4
cdr3_nt: TGTGCCAGCAGCCCCCGGGACAAAGAGACCCAGTACTTC
cdr3_aa: CASSPRDKETQYF

d_call: TRBD1
j_call: TRBJ2-3
clone_size: -
v_call: TRBV28
cdr3_nt: TGTGCCAGCAGAGGGACAGGGGGCGGCACAGATACGCAGTATTTT
cdr3_aa: CASRGTGGGTDTQYF

d_call: -
j_call: TRBJ1-4
clone_size: -
v_call: TRBV3-1/TRBV3-2
cdr3_nt: TGTGCCAGCAGCCAAGATCGCGGGGGGACGTATGGAACTAATGAAAAACTGTTTTTT
cdr3_aa: CASSQDRGGTYGTNEKLFF